Given below is one TCR beta chain in context. The antigen is unknown. Just one base apart from a much larger clone, this may be a read error. The germline gives CDR1 WSHSY, CDR2 SAAADI. The CDR3 consists of 17 residues. These data belong to a study of shared clonotypes between healthy human individuals. Study-level results: Sample collection involved blood only; tissue repertoires are likely different.

The assay was run at deep level. About 28,000 T cell genomes, or approximately 300 ng DNA, went into replicate PCRs of unsorted PBMC. TCRdb's copy holds only in-frame clones and misses some; the assay was immunoSEQ multiplex PCR. This table has some 530,000 clones, about 72% appearing once. Unsorted samples relied on 80 million to 95 million PBMCs, which served as the source of genomic DNA. This TCR was recovered from a woman aged 40-49 years in good health. Some clones in this sample may be carry-over from other donors' samples. The chain combines TRBV10-2 with TRBJ1-1; D perhaps matches TRBD1 (5 bases). Sequencing input: PBMCs. In nucleotides, the CDR3 is TGCTCCAGCAGCCAGTTGTTCCCTACTTTGGGGGGCACTGAAGCTTTCTTT. Its translation: CSSSQLFPTLGGTEAFF.